The rows below give T cell receptor beta chains drawn from one sample of a study of read filtering for tumor transcriptome and immune sequencing. TCRdb used MiXCR to reprocess the reads, holding one entry per CDR3 protein. This table holds 100,000 to 150,000 distinct CDR3 sequences, 13% found once. Specimen: a population of CD138-negative cells sorted from bone marrow. The source is a donor aged 40 or over with multiple myeloma. Both conserved end residues are part of each CDR3. The order of the fields is D gene, clone size, V gene, J gene, CDR3 protein, CDR3 DNA. D genes are given only for firm matches. The listing skips clone size in some rows; elsewhere it reads once, few, many or a size class.

.,many,TRBV24-1,TRBJ2-6,CATSDLRSGANVLTF,TGTGCCACCAGTGATTTGCGCTCTGGGGCCAACGTCCTGACTTTC
TRBD2,many,TRBV12-3/TRBV12-4,TRBJ2-1,CASSPGGEQFF,TGTGCCAGCAGCCCGGGGGGTGAGCAGTTCTTC
.,many,TRBV29-1,TRBJ2-7,CSVEVTGDEQYF,TGCAGCGTTGAGGTGACAGGCGACGAGCAGTACTTC
.,few,TRBV20-1,TRBJ1-5,CSARERGGDQPQHF,TGCAGTGCTAGAGAGAGGGGTGGGGATCAGCCCCAGCATTTT
.,many,TRBV11-2,TRBJ2-3,CASSRDWGTDTQYF,TGTGCCAGCAGCCGAGACTGGGGCACAGATACGCAGTATTTT
.,many,TRBV29-1,TRBJ2-3,CSVEPWVRTDTQYF,TGCAGCGTTGAACCCTGGGTCCGCACAGATACGCAGTATTTT
TRBD1,many,TRBV6-5,TRBJ2-5,CASSSTGSQTQYF,TGTGCCAGCAGTTCGACAGGGAGCCAGACCCAGTACTTC
.,many,TRBV5-1,TRBJ2-3,CASSFDPLSTDTQYF,TGCGCCAGCAGCTTCGATCCACTGAGCACAGATACGCAGTATTTT
TRBD1,many,TRBV12-3/TRBV12-4,TRBJ2-6,CASRGTGGSGANVLTF,TGTGCCAGCAGAGGGACAGGGGGCTCTGGGGCCAACGTCCTGACTTTC
.,many,TRBV12-3/TRBV12-4,TRBJ2-7,CASSIGSRSYEQYF,TGTGCCAGCAGCATCGGGAGTCGATCCTACGAGCAGTACTTC
.,many,TRBV3-1,TRBJ2-5,CASSQGRQRSQETQYF,TGTGCCAGCAGCCAAGGGCGGCAGCGGAGTCAAGAGACCCAGTACTTC
TRBD1,many,TRBV30,TRBJ2-2,CAWSSRQGAIGELFF,TGTGCCTGGAGTTCGAGACAGGGGGCGATCGGGGAGCTGTTTTTT
.,.,TRBV29-1,TRBJ2-7,CSVEQSYEQYF,TGCAGCGTTGAGCAGAGCTACGAGCAGTACTTC
TRBD2,many,TRBV5-1,TRBJ2-7,CASSGSGLAFYEQYF,TGCGCCAGCAGCGGGTCGGGACTAGCGTTTTACGAGCAGTACTTC
TRBD2,few,TRBV3-1,TRBJ2-3,CASSQPPSGVSATQYF,TGTGCCAGCAGCCAACCTCCTAGCGGAGTAAGCGCTACGCAGTATTTT
TRBD1,.,TRBV5-6,TRBJ1-4,CASSTGQGNEKLFF,TGTGCCAGCAGCACCGGACAGGGGAATGAAAAACTGTTTTTT
TRBD1,many,TRBV6-6,TRBJ2-2,CASISQGAGGELFF,TGTGCCAGCATCTCGCAGGGGGCCGGCGGGGAGCTGTTTTTT
.,many,TRBV6-2/TRBV6-3,TRBJ1-5,CASSTGTEIYQPQHF,TGTGCCAGCAGCACCGGGACCGAAATATATCAGCCCCAGCATTTT
.,.,TRBV19,TRBJ2-3,CASSIGGQWADTQYF,TGTGCCAGTAGTATAGGTGGACAGTGGGCGGATACGCAGTATTTT
.,many,TRBV29-1,TRBJ2-5,CSVVRFQETQYF,TGCAGCGTTGTTAGGTTCCAAGAGACCCAGTACTTC
.,once,TRBV4-1,TRBJ2-2,CASSQDWDPRSGELFF,TGCGCCAGCAGCCAAGATTGGGACCCTAGATCCGGGGAGCTGTTTTTC
TRBD1,many,TRBV29-1,TRBJ1-1,CSVEGGTGVLNTEAFF,TGCAGCGTTGAAGGGGGGACAGGGGTTTTGAACACTGAAGCTTTCTTT
TRBD1,.,TRBV7-2,TRBJ1-3,CASSLPAGTARNTIYF,TGTGCCAGCAGCCTCCCGGCCGGGACAGCGAGGAACACCATATATTTT
TRBD2,many,TRBV6-1,TRBJ2-3,CASSEAAGGETDTQYF,TGTGCCAGCAGTGAAGCGGCCGGGGGGGAGACAGATACGCAGTATTTT